This is a list of T cell receptor beta chains from one sample in a study of blood T cell repertoires in COVID-19. Repertoires were generated with immunoSEQ multiplex PCR, while TCRdb's copy carries only in-frame clones and drops some. The sample lists 15,000 to 20,000 clones, about 90% occurring once. The specimen sequenced was peripheral blood. The receptors originated from a human donor in a cohort sampled during active COVID-19. Each CDR3 is given with its conserved first and last residue. A D gene is named only where the DNA matches it firmly. Not all rows give a size; the values are once, few, many and, for expanded clones, a class.

j_call v_call clone_size d_call cdr3_nt cdr3_aa
TRBJ1-1 TRBV10-2 once TRBD1 TGCGCCAGCAGTGAAATCCATAGGGGGCGAAATCCGGGAGCTTTCTTT CASSEIHRGRNPGAFF
TRBJ1-2 TRBV7-9 NA NA TGTGCCAGCAGCTTGTCAGGTCATCCGAGGGCTAACTATGGCTACACCTTC CASSLSGHPRANYGYTF
TRBJ1-1 TRBV11-3 NA NA TGTGCCAGCAGCATAAACAGGGTTATGAACACTGAAGCTTTCTTT CASSINRVMNTEAFF
TRBJ1-2 TRBV11-2 NA TRBD1 TGTGCCAGCAGCCAAGGGCGTGGGACAGGGAACTATGGCTACACCTTC CASSQGRGTGNYGYTF
TRBJ2-1 TRBV5-1 NA TRBD2 TGCGCCAGCAGCTTGGGGAGCGGGGGCTACAATGAGCAGTTCTTC CASSLGSGGYNEQFF
TRBJ2-6 TRBV29-1 NA NA TGCAGCGTTGATTCCGGTCGCAGGGATTCTGGGGCCAACGTCCTGACTTTC CSVDSGRRDSGANVLTF
TRBJ1-2 TRBV15 NA TRBD1 TGTGCCACCAGCAGAACCCGGACAGGGGGCGTCTATGGCTACACCTTC CATSRTRTGGVYGYTF
TRBJ1-5 TRBV27 NA TRBD1 TGTGCCAGCAGTCCAGGACAGGGGTATCAGCCCCAGCATTTT CASSPGQGYQPQHF
TRBJ2-7 TRBV5-4 NA TRBD2 TGTGCCAGCAGCCTACGTCGGCTAGCGGGATCCTACGAGCAGTACTTC CASSLRRLAGSYEQYF
TRBJ1-4 TRBV4-3 NA TRBD1 TGCGCCAGCAGCCTAGGGGGCGGGTCGGAAAAACTGTTTTTT CASSLGGGSEKLFF
TRBJ1-1 TRBV2 NA TRBD1 TGTGCCAGCAGTGACAGGGGGCTGGGCACTGAAGCTTTCTTT CASSDRGLGTEAFF
TRBJ2-7 TRBV18 NA NA TGTGCCAGCTCACTTCAGGGTCAGGGCGCCTACGAGCAGTACTTC CASSLQGQGAYEQYF
TRBJ1-2 TRBV5-8 few TRBD1 TGTGCCAGCAGCTTGTTGGACAGGGGGCCCGGCTACACCTTC CASSLLDRGPGYTF
TRBJ1-2 TRBV7-3 NA TRBD1 TGTGCCAGCAGCTGGGACAGGGACTATGGCTACACCTTC CASSWDRDYGYTF
TRBJ2-2 TRBV5-8 NA NA TGTGCCAGCAGCTTGGGACAGGGACTTAACACCGGGGAGCTGTTTTTT CASSLGQGLNTGELFF
TRBJ2-1 TRBV15 NA NA TGTGCCACCAGCAGAAGCGGCGCTGGCTACAATGAGCAGTTCTTC CATSRSGAGYNEQFF
TRBJ1-6 TRBV5-6 NA TRBD1 TGTGCCAGCAGCTTCGACCAGGGGGCGATTAATTCACCCCTCCACTTT CASSFDQGAINSPLHF
TRBJ2-1 TRBV10-3 NA TRBD2 TGTGCCATCAGTGAGTCGGAGGTAGCGGGGGGTGAGCAGTTCTTC CAISESEVAGGEQFF
TRBJ2-5 TRBV5-1 NA NA TGCGCCAGCAGCCCGACAGTACAACCGGCCCTCCAAGAGACCCAGTACTTC CASSPTVQPALQETQYF
TRBJ2-5 TRBV7-7 NA NA TGTGCTAGCAGCTTAGCCCCTCCGCCGGCGCGGGGAATACCAATCCAAGAGACCCAGTACTTC CASSLAPPPARGIPIQETQYF
TRBJ2-5 TRBV7-9 NA NA TGTGCCAGCAGCCCAGGGGTAGCCCCTGGAACCCAGTACTTC CASSPGVAPGTQYF
TRBJ2-1 TRBV13 once TRBD2 TGTGCCAGCAGCTTGGGACTAGCGGGAGACAATGAGCAGTTCTTC CASSLGLAGDNEQFF
TRBJ2-1 TRBV4-1 NA NA TGCGCCAGCAGCCTCCTCCCGGCAGGTTATCAGTTCTTC CASSLLPAGYQFF
TRBJ2-1 TRBV4-3 NA NA TGCGCCAGCAGCCACCACCGTGCTACCCAGGGTTCTCGCTACAATGAGCAGTTCTTC CASSHHRATQGSRYNEQFF
TRBJ2-1 TRBV29-1 NA NA TGCAGCGTTGAGAGGGGGAGCTCCTACAATGAGCAGTTCTTC CSVERGSSYNEQFF
TRBJ1-2 TRBV30 once NA TGTGCCTGGAGTGTAGCCCAGCGGTACACCTTC CAWSVAQRYTF
TRBJ1-6 TRBV19 NA NA TGTGCCAGTGCAGACAGACGAGATTCACCCCTCCACTTT CASADRRDSPLHF
TRBJ2-2 TRBV29-1 NA TRBD2 TGCAGCACCCTAGGAACTAGCGGAACCTTCACCGGGGAGCTGTTTTTT CSTLGTSGTFTGELFF
TRBJ2-7 TRBV7-9 NA NA TGTGCCAGCAGCTTTCAACTGGGAGGCTCCTACGAGCAGTACTTC CASSFQLGGSYEQYF
TRBJ2-1 TRBV11-3 NA NA TGTGCCAGCAGCCCCCACCAGGGATGGAATGAGCAGTTCTTC CASSPHQGWNEQFF
TRBJ1-1 TRBV11-3 NA TRBD1 TGTGCCAGCAGCTTAGACAATTGGACAGGGGGGACTGAAGCTTTCTTT CASSLDNWTGGTEAFF
TRBJ2-3 TRBV6-5 NA TRBD2 TGTGCCAGCAGTTACCTCGGACTAGACACAGATACGCAGTATTTT CASSYLGLDTDTQYF
TRBJ2-7 TRBV28 NA TRBD1 TGTGCCAGCAGCACCCACCGGGACAGGGGCTACGAGCAGTACTTC CASSTHRDRGYEQYF
TRBJ1-1 TRBV5-1 NA TRBD1 TGCGCCAGCAGAACCGGGACAGCGAACACTGAAGCTTTCTTT CASRTGTANTEAFF
TRBJ2-1 TRBV7-3 NA NA TGTGCCAGCAGCTTAACGGCCGGGGAGCAGTTCTTC CASSLTAGEQFF
TRBJ2-1 TRBV4-1 NA TRBD2 TGCGCCAGCAGCCGTCTAGCGGGGGCCTACAATGAGCAGTTCTTC CASSRLAGAYNEQFF
TRBJ1-2 TRBV12-1 NA NA TGTGCCAGCAGCGGACCGCCGGGACAGTCCCTCTATGGCTACACCTTC CASSGPPGQSLYGYTF
TRBJ2-1 TRBV5-1 once NA TGCGCCAGCAGCTTGGCCAGCTCCTACAATGAGCAGTTCTTC CASSLASSYNEQFF
TRBJ2-3 TRBV10-3 once NA TGTGCCATCAGTGACCCGACAGGTCGGTCAGATACGCAGTATTTT CAISDPTGRSDTQYF
TRBJ2-5 TRBV11-3 NA TRBD2 TGTGCCAGCGCCGGCCGGGCTAGCGGGCTCCAAGAGACCCAGTACTTC CASAGRASGLQETQYF
TRBJ2-5 TRBV19 NA TRBD2 TGTGCCAGTAGTATCGGGGTAGCGGGGGGGCCTGAGACCCAGTACTTC CASSIGVAGGPETQYF